Following are 20 T cell receptor beta chains from one sample sequenced in a study of vaccination effects on CD4 cells after COVID-19 (dated by TCRdb to between 2021 and 2022). The library was made by the immunoSEQ multiplex PCR assay. The table comes from immuneACCESS by way of TCRdb, which keeps in-frame sequences with V and J called. Part of the clones is missing from these tables; in studies checked, under half for an unresolved V gene and the rest for unknown reasons. In this sample the table shows 55,000 to 90,000 clones, about 69% of which occur a single time. About 5% of the sample comes from the top ten. No antigen is known for these receptors. In the ViraFEST assay, PBMC were stimulated with viral peptide pools, and TCR sequencing was then used to find antigen-specific CD4+ T cell clonotypes based on their expansion. After approximately eleven days of culture, CD4+ T cells were isolated with the EasySep CD4+ T cell isolation kit. PCR-confirmed SARS-CoV-2 infection had occurred in convalescent patients between March and December 2020, before the Alpha, Beta and Delta variants emerged in the United States.

Material: CD4+ T cells from PBMCs cultured with HIV peptides, obtained before COVID-19 vaccination. What the cell subset or site label conveys for this sample: HIV-1 Nef peptide pool negative control/reference culture. The receptors shown here come from a human donor who had a prior SARS-CoV-2 infection.

V usage is TRBV6-6 and J usage is TRBJ2-1; 10 bases fit TRBD2. This CDR3 has 16 amino acids. The germline V gene has CDR1 MNHNY and CDR2 SVGAGI (reference sequence). Trimming removed 5 bases from V and 7 bases from J; junction bases left unmatched: 11. CDR3 protein: CASSDYHGTSVNEQFF. In nucleotides, the CDR3 is TGTGCCAGCAGTGACTATCACGGGACTAGCGTAAATGAGCAGTTCTTC.

The chain joins TRBV5-1 to TRBJ2-3, with D possibly called TRBD1 or TRBD2 (5 bases each). There are 15 residues in the CDR3. Germline CDR1 reads SGHRS; CDR2 reads YFSETQ. The V gene lost 4 bases and the J gene lost 6 bases, with 18 bases spanning the gap. CDR3 region: CASSIRDPRIDTQYF. CDR3 DNA: TGCGCCAGCAGCATCCGGGACCCTCGTATCGATACGCAGTATTTT.

The CDR3 loop is CASSLMGSELGETQYF. The CDR3 DNA sequence: TGTGCCAGCAGCTTAATGGGGTCCGAACTAGGGGAGACCCAGTACTTC. This chain links TRBV7-3 with TRBJ2-5; D is possibly TRBD2 (5 bases). The ends were cut back, 1 base at V and 5 bases at J, with 17 bases in the middle. This CDR3 region has 16 residues. In germline, CDR1 is SGHTA, CDR2 FQGTGA. Full variable domain (missing parts from reference TRBV7-3 and TRBJ2-5): GAGVSQTPSNKVTEKGKYVELRCDPISGHTALYWYRQSLGQGPEFLIYFQGTGAADDSGLPNDRFFAVRPEGSVSTLKIQRTERGDSAVYLCASSLMGSELGETQYFGPGTRLLVL.

DNA of the CDR3: TGTGCCAGCTCAAGGGCTCGGGATGAGCAGTTCTTC. It yields the protein CASSRARDEQFF. The chain employs TRBV9 and TRBJ2-1; D is unclear. Trimming took off 7 bases at V and 8 bases at J, with 13 bases between the two ends. Germline loops: CDR1 SGDLS, CDR2 YYNGEE. The CDR3 runs 12 residues.

This clone has a handful of counts. The chain links TRBV6-6 to TRBJ1-3, with 9 bases lining up with TRBD1. The V segment lost 5 bases and the J segment 3 bases; nucleotides outside the gene matches: 11. CDR1 is MNHNY, CDR2 SVGAGI, per germline (reference sequence). This CDR3 comprises 17 residues. This CDR3 reads CASSPENRGLGGNTIYF. The CDR3 bases are TGTGCCAGCAGTCCGGAGAACAGGGGGCTAGGTGGAAACACCATATATTTT.

CDR3 DNA: TGTGCCAGCAGTTTCCGGGCCCCTCATGGCTACACCTTC. The encoded protein is CASSFRAPHGYTF. V is TRBV12-3 or TRBV12-4 and J is TRBJ1-2; D unclear. With 3 bases removed from V and 6 bases from J, the gap between germline ends came to 11 bases. The CDR3 is 13 residues long.

The rearrangement links TRBV5-4 to TRBJ2-6; no clear D gene. This CDR3 is 16 amino acids long. CDR1 is SGHNT, CDR2 YYREEE, per germline (reference sequence). Trimming cost V 4 bases and J 4 bases, with 15 bases left between them. The CDR3 region has the DNA TGTGCCAGCAGCCCCTACTCCATGGGGGGGGCCAACGTCCTGACTTTC. It translates to CASSPYSMGGANVLTF.

V gene TRBV30 combines with J gene TRBJ2-3; D not certain. CDR1 is GTSNPN, CDR2 SVGIG, per germline (reference sequence). V was trimmed by 5 bases and J by 4 bases, leaving 16 bases between them. The CDR3 sequence is 14 residues long. CDR3: CAWQTVNIADTQYF. Here the CDR3 DNA reads TGTGCCTGGCAAACGGTTAACATTGCAGATACGCAGTATTTT.

This rearrangement joins TRBV7-9 to TRBJ2-3; 7 bases align to TRBD2. Germline values: CDR1 SEHNR, CDR2 FQNEAQ (reference sequence). The CDR3 runs 16 residues. V lost 5 bases to trimming and J lost 5 bases; unmatched junction nucleotides: 13. CDR3: CASSPPPRLAGDTQYF. The CDR3 coding sequence is TGTGCCAGCAGCCCGCCCCCGAGACTAGCTGGAGATACGCAGTATTTT. Filled out from reference TRBV7-9 and TRBJ2-3, the complete variable domain reads DTGVSQNPRHKITKRGQNVTFRCDPISEHNRLYWYRQTLGQGPEFLTYFQNEAQLEKSRLLSDRFSAERPKGSFSTLEIQRTEQGDSAMYLCASSPPPRLAGDTQYFGPGTRLTVL.

This clone came up a few times. The CDR3, as DNA: TGTGCCGCCGGGCGGCAGAACACTGAAGCTTTCTTT. It is translated as CAAGRQNTEAFF. The chain is built from TRBV24-1 and TRBJ1-1, with D unresolved. Germline lookup yields CDR1 KGHDR and CDR2 SFDVKD. This CDR3 comprises 12 residues. The germline V and J ends were trimmed by 12 bases and 1 base, with 11 bases remaining between them.

Only one count was recorded for this clone. J is TRBJ1-2 and V is TRBV6-1; D is undetermined. The germline V gene has CDR1 MNHNS and CDR2 SASEGT. The CDR3 has 12 amino acids. V was clipped by 0 bases and J by 7 bases, with 6 bases between them. In nucleotides, the CDR3 is TGTGCCAGCAGTGAAGCTTGGGGTGGCTACACCTTC. This codes for CASSEAWGGYTF.

The V call is TRBV14, the J call TRBJ1-1; D might be TRBD1 (6 bases). There are 13 residues in the CDR3. V gave up 4 bases and J gave up 3 bases, with 9 bases separating them. The V gene's germline CDR1 is SGHDN and CDR2 FVKESK. CDR3 nucleotide sequence: TGTGCCAGCAGCCTCGGACAGCACACTGAAGCTTTCTTT. Translated: CASSLGQHTEAFF.

The chain links TRBV7-9 to TRBJ1-2; 7 nucleotides agree with TRBD1. The CDR3 spans 16 residues. Germline V gene data show CDR1 as SEHNR and CDR2 as FQNEAQ (reference sequence). V lost 5 bases, J lost 8 bases, and 17 bases stayed unmatched. CDR3: CASSPQTGTNPYGYTF. DNA for the CDR3: TGTGCCAGCAGCCCGCAGACAGGGACAAACCCTTACGGCTACACCTTC.

The V and J genes are TRBV4-3 and TRBJ1-3; no clear D gene. Germline CDR1 is LGHNA and CDR2 is YSLEER. V was shortened by 0 bases and J by 0 bases, with 6 bases between the two germline ends. CDR3 length: 15 residues. The CDR3 spells CASSQDGFSGNTIYF. Written as DNA, the CDR3 is TGCGCCAGCAGCCAAGATGGGTTCTCTGGAAACACCATATATTTT.

The gene calls are TRBV5-1 and TRBJ2-3; D could derive from TRBD1 or TRBD2 (5 bases each). Trimming left V 4 bases short and J 3 bases short, with 15 bases between. Germline-derived CDR1 and CDR2 are SGHRS and YFSETQ. The CDR3 has 15 residues. The CDR3, as DNA: TGCGCCAGCAGCCTCCGGGCCGAGGGGACAGATACGCAGTATTTT. It codes for CASSLRAEGTDTQYF.

The chain recombines TRBV7-6 with TRBJ1-1; TRBD1 matches at 7 bases. With 5 bases clipped from V and 2 bases from J, the junction kept 11 bases outside the gene matches. CDR3 length equals 16 residues. Germline-derived CDR1 and CDR2 are SGHVS and FNYEAQ. CDR3 sequence reads: CASSPSVGQLNTEAFF. CDR3 DNA sequence: TGTGCCAGCAGCCCATCTGTGGGACAGCTAAACACTGAAGCTTTCTTT. Full variable domain (missing parts from reference TRBV7-6 and TRBJ1-1): GAGVSQSPRYKVTKRGQDVALRCDPISGHVSLYWYRQALGQGPEFLTYFNYEAQQDKSGLPNDRFSAERPEGSISTLTIQRTEQRDSAMYRCASSPSVGQLNTEAFFGQGTRLTVV.

This clone was seen more than once but under ten times. V and J are TRBV23-1 and TRBJ2-7; 7 nucleotides line up with TRBD1. TRBV23-1 is filed as an ORF, its function uncertain. The V and J ends lost 6 bases and 7 bases, in that order; junction bases with no gene match: 12. CDR3 size: 14 residues. CDR3 protein: CASSMHEGAREQYF. CDR3 coding DNA: TGCGCCAGCAGCATGCATGAGGGGGCGCGGGAGCAGTACTTC.

This sequence joins TRBV4-2 and TRBJ1-5; 7 bases line up with TRBD1. The CDR3 runs to 17 residues. Germline-derived CDR1 and CDR2 are LGHNA and YNFKEQ. Trimming removed 0 bases from V and 1 base from J; junction bases left unmatched: 6. The CDR3 region has the DNA TGTGCCAGCAGCCAAGACAGGGGGGGCTGGAGCAATCAGCCCCAGCATTTT. This sequence encodes CASSQDRGGWSNQPQHF.

The chain carries TRBV29-1 and TRBJ2-1; D not resolved. Per germline, CDR1 SQVTM and CDR2 ANQGSEA. Trimming removed 6 bases at V and 6 bases at J, with 15 bases between. The CDR3 length is 13 residues. In nucleotides, the CDR3 is TGCAGCGTGCCTCTTTTAGCCCCCAATGAGCAGTTCTTC. Residues: CSVPLLAPNEQFF.

The CDR3 coding sequence is TGTGCCAGCAGCTTCCGGGGCCGGGCAGGCAACTATGGCTACACCTTC. Translating it yields CASSFRGRAGNYGYTF. The V gene is TRBV5-5, the J gene TRBJ1-2; a weak D match, TRBD1 (5 bases). Germline-derived CDR1 and CDR2 are SGHKS and YYEKEE (reference sequence). Trimming shortened V by 2 bases and J by 2 bases, and 16 bases separated the two germline ends. The CDR3 sequence is 16 residues long.